The 2 T cell receptor beta chains in this list originate from one sample, sequenced in a study of blood T cell repertoires in COVID-19 (dated by TCRdb to about 2020). To prepare the library, the immunoSEQ multiplex PCR assay was applied. Imported from immuneACCESS, the table was reduced by TCRdb to in-frame sequences with V and J called. These copies leave out some clones; in studies compared against another copy, an unresolved V gene accounts for under half, and the cause of the remainder is not known. The sample table contains roughly 250,000 clones; only one count was recorded for roughly 84% of them. Just under 7.5% of the sample goes to the ten largest clones. Sequencing was done on a sample of peripheral blood. The receptors here all came from a woman aged 45-65 years with acute or convalescent COVID-19.

The rearrangement links TRBV30 to TRBJ1-5, with 11 nucleotides matching TRBD1. This CDR3 region has 18 residues. Unmatched junction bases numbered 14, after V lost 2 bases and J lost 5 bases. In germline, CDR1 is GTSNPN, CDR2 SVGIG (reference sequence). CDR3 sequence reads: CAWSTGTGGRMGDQPQHF. The CDR3, as DNA: TGTGCCTGGAGTACCGGGACAGGGGGACGAATGGGCGATCAGCCCCAGCATTTT.

Only a few counts were recorded for this clone. The genes are TRBV19 and TRBJ2-1; 7 bases map to TRBD2. The CDR3 is made up of 15 amino acids. V lost 3 bases, J lost 5 bases, and 7 bases stayed unmatched. CDR1 and CDR2 (germline): LNHDA, SQIVND (reference sequence). CDR3 residues: CASSIGGRLHNEQFF. The CDR3 nucleotides read TGTGCCAGTAGTATCGGCGGGAGACTCCACAATGAGCAGTTCTTC. The whole variable domain, filled in from reference TRBV19 and TRBJ2-1, reads DGGITQSPKYLFRKEGQNVTLSCEQNLNHDAMYWYRQDPGQGLRLIYYSQIVNDFQKGDIAEGYSVSREKKESFPLTVTSAQKNPTAFYLCASSIGGRLHNEQFFGPGTRLTVL.